This TCR beta chain came from a study of T-cell reconstitution after alpha-beta-depleted transplantation in children. Study findings and constraints: One year post-transplant, T-cell counts and diversity were largely derived from T cells produced anew.

With 0 bases removed from V and 4 bases from J, the gap between germline ends came to 18 bases. Germline V gene sequence: CDR1 LGHNA, CDR2 YSLEER. The CDR3 extends over 17 amino acids. TCRbeta library construction was performed incorporating unique molecular identifiers. TCRdb used MiXCR to reprocess the PCR reads, holding one entry per CDR3 protein. The sample records approximately 500,000 distinct CDR3 sequences, approximately 10% being singletons. This clonotype has at least ten counts. Its antigen is not known. This sequence joins TRBV4-3 and TRBJ1-2; the D gene is possibly TRBD1 (5 bases). This receptor was obtained from a child aged 2 to 10 with inherited bone marrow failure, due to receive a stem cell transplant. Sample: PBMCs, taken before TCRalphabeta/CD19-depleted stem cell transplant. The CDR3 DNA reads as TGCGCCAGCAGCCAAGATCTTTCGGGGGATCTGTTCTATGGCTACACCTTC. Its protein is CASSQDLSGDLFYGYTF.